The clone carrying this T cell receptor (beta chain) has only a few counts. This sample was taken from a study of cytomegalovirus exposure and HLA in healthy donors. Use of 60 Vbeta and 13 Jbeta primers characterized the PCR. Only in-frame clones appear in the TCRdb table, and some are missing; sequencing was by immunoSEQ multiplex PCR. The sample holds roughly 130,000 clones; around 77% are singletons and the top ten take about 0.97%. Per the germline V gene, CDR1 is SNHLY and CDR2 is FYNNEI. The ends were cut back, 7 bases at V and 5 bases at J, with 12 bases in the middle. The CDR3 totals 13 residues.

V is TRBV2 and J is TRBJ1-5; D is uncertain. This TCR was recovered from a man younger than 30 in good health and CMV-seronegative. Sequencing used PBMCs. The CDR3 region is CASTGFWDQPQHF. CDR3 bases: TGTGCCAGCACGGGGTTTTGGGATCAGCCCCAGCATTTT.